The sequence of this T cell receptor (beta chain) was determined in a study of monozygotic twins with inflammatory bowel disease. TCRdb re-called the 5' RACE reads; every CDR3 protein appears as one record, without DNA. This sample's table has over 150,000 distinct CDR3 sequences. CDR1 is SGHDN, CDR2 FVKESK, per germline. This CDR3 is built from 16 residues. The sequence derives from a human donor with ulcerative colitis or Crohn's disease, or a healthy co-twin of an affected twin (not recorded which). The chain carries TRBV14 and TRBJ2-1; no DNA is available, so the TRBD2 call from TCRdb remains unchecked. Sample: blood. CDR3 amino acids: CASSPQSGDCYNEQFF.